A single sample is the source of the 13 T cell receptor beta chains below, sequenced in a study of technical replicates of blood from a few donors. Method: immunoSEQ multiplex PCR; TCRdb's copy keeps in-frame clones and lacks some. Seen here are 45,000 to 60,000 clones, around 91% observed once, and the top ten hold about 3.7%. Material for sequencing was PBMCs. The receptor set was obtained from a human donor in good health. Some clones in this sample may be carry-over from other donors' samples.

The chain employs TRBV5-5 and TRBJ2-4, with TRBD2 identical over 9 bases. Germline CDR1 is SGHKS and CDR2 is YYEKEE (reference sequence). Trimming at V came to 1 base and at J to 6 bases, leaving 5 bases not matched to a gene. There are 15 residues in the CDR3. This CDR3 reads CASSLRGGRGNIQYF. In nucleotides, the CDR3 is TGTGCCAGCAGCTTGAGGGGCGGGAGGGGAAACATTCAGTACTTC.

The chain links TRBV4-3 to TRBJ2-1; D uncertain. Trimming removed 0 bases at V and 7 bases at J, with 10 bases between. The CDR3 extends over 14 amino acids. CDR1 is LGHNA, CDR2 YSLEER, per germline. The CDR3 sequence: CASSQEELRNEQFF. In DNA form, the CDR3 reads TGCGCCAGCAGCCAAGAGGAGCTAAGGAATGAGCAGTTCTTC.

The chain carries TRBV14 and TRBJ2-5, with a possible D match to TRBD1 (5 bases). The length of the CDR3 is 16 residues. Germline V gives CDR1 SGHDN, CDR2 FVKESK. V was clipped by 2 bases and J by 0 bases, with 13 bases between them. DNA for the CDR3: TGTGCCAGCAGCCAACGAACAGGCTCCAACCAAGAGACCCAGTACTTC. This sequence encodes CASSQRTGSNQETQYF.

This chain links TRBV5-4 with TRBJ1-5, with a tentative D call TRBD1 (5 bases). The CDR3 totals 12 residues. Trimming pared 3 bases from V and 7 bases from J, leaving 8 bases between. The germline CDR1 and CDR2 sequences are SGHNT and YYREEE (reference sequence). CDR3 in amino acids: CASSSGGQPQHF. CDR3 nucleotide sequence: TGTGCCAGCAGCTCCGGGGGGCAGCCCCAGCATTTT.

J is TRBJ1-2 and V is TRBV6-5, with 9 bases identical to TRBD1. In germline, CDR1 is MNHEY, CDR2 SVGAGI. The CDR3 runs to 16 residues. Germline trimming cut 2 bases from V and 1 base from J; bases unmatched to any gene: 5. The CDR3: CASSYRGTGFNYGYTF. For the CDR3, the DNA is TGTGCCAGCAGTTACCGCGGGACAGGGTTTAACTATGGCTACACCTTC.

V and J are TRBV11-3 and TRBJ2-3, with TRBD2 identical over 7 bases. Germline lookup yields CDR1 SGHNT and CDR2 YENEEA. CDR3 length: 17 amino acids. V lost 1 base to trimming and J lost 0 bases; unmatched junction nucleotides: 7. The CDR3 DNA follows: TGTGCCAGCAGCTTAGCCCGGGGGACTACTAGCACAGATACGCAGTATTTT. This gives the protein CASSLARGTTSTDTQYF.

The chain uses TRBV5-1 and TRBJ2-3, with TRBD2 identical over 10 bases. The length of the CDR3 is 15 residues. Germline lookup yields CDR1 SGHRS and CDR2 YFSETQ. V lost 0 bases and J lost 6; bases outside the gene matches: 4. CDR3: CASSLAGSGRDTQYF. As DNA, the CDR3 is TGCGCCAGCAGCTTGGCCGGTAGCGGGAGGGATACGCAGTATTTT.

The J gene is TRBJ2-3, the V gene TRBV7-3, with D hard to call. Trimming cost V 2 bases and J 0 bases, with 9 bases left between them. The CDR3 is 15 residues long. The germline gives CDR1 SGHTA, CDR2 FQGTGA. CDR3 amino acids: CASSLGRRSTDTQYF. For the CDR3, the DNA is TGTGCCAGCAGCTTAGGCAGAAGAAGCACAGATACGCAGTATTTT. The variable domain in full, completed from reference TRBV7-3 and TRBJ2-3, reads GAGVSQTPSNKVTEKGKYVELRCDPISGHTALYWYRQSLGQGPEFLIYFQGTGAADDSGLPNDRFFAVRPEGSVSTLKIQRTERGDSAVYLCASSLGRRSTDTQYFGPGTRLTVL.

The genes are TRBV4-3 and TRBJ1-4; a weak D match, TRBD1 (5 bases). The CDR3 has 15 amino acids. The germline CDR1 and CDR2 sequences are LGHNA and YSLEER. V was cut by 0 bases and J by 7 bases, with 12 bases left in between. The CDR3 region has the DNA TGCGCCAGCAGCCAAGATGGGGGGGGGACTGAAAAACTGTTTTTT. It is translated as CASSQDGGGTEKLFF.

In the case of this clone: Sequence at one end of the junction differs from germline and may be a read error. The chain recombines TRBV6-5 with TRBJ2-1; D is perhaps TRBD2 (6 bases). The germline V gene encodes CDR1 MNHEY and CDR2 SVGAGI. CDR3 size: 16 residues. CDR3 in DNA: TGTGCCAGCAGCTACTCACTAGCAACAACCCCCCATGAGCAGTTCTTC. Translation: CASSYSLATTPHEQFF.

The V gene is TRBV1, the J gene TRBJ2-5; the table's TRBD1 call for D was not verified on the DNA. TRBV1 is described as a pseudogene. CDR3 length: 15 amino acids. The CDR3 sequence is CTSSWDRPGQETQYF. The CDR3 nucleotides are TGCACCAGCAGCTGGGACAGGCCGGGCCAAGAGACCCAGTACTTC.

The rearrangement joins TRBV30 to TRBJ1-6; D unclear. V was trimmed by 1 base and J by 7 bases, leaving 20 bases between them. This CDR3 spans 17 amino acids. CDR1 and CDR2 from the germline V gene are GTSNPN and SVGIG (reference sequence). The CDR3 here is CAWSAHGVTERNSPLHF. CDR3 DNA: TGTGCCTGGAGTGCACACGGGGTGACGGAGCGGAATTCACCCCTCCACTTT.

The chain carries TRBV5-1 and TRBJ2-5; D is unresolved. The CDR3 loop spans 13 amino acids. Between the trimmed V and J ends, which lost 0 bases and 7 bases, there was a span of 10 bases. CDR1 is SGHRS, CDR2 YFSETQ, per germline. CDR3 coding DNA: TGCGCCAGCAGCTTGGGAGACCCAGGGACCCAGTACTTC. It codes for CASSLGDPGTQYF.